The rows below give T cell receptor beta chains drawn from one sample of a study of PD-1 blockade in mismatch repair-deficient tumors. Profiling relied on immunoSEQ multiplex PCR, and the TCRdb table lists in-frame clones only, not all of them. The table records 120,000 or so clones, more than 85% of them present only once. The material sequenced was peripheral blood, taken 44 weeks after starting pembrolizumab. The source is an adult with mismatch repair-deficient cancer. CDR3s include the opening cysteine and the closing phenylalanine or tryptophan. D genes are given only for firm matches. The size entry is marked missing in some rows and otherwise reads once, few, many or a size class.

abundance	v_gene	j_gene	d_gene	CDR3aa	CDR3nt
NA	TRBV30	TRBJ2-5	TRBD2	CAWRTGGWETQYF	TGTGCCTGGAGGACGGGAGGCTGGGAGACCCAGTACTTC
NA	TRBV11-2	TRBJ2-3	NA	CASSLVDPGDTQYF	TGTGCCAGCAGCTTAGTCGATCCGGGAGATACGCAGTATTTT
NA	TRBV10-2	TRBJ1-1	TRBD1	CASRGTLTGRNTEAFF	TGCGCCAGCAGGGGGACTTTGACAGGGAGGAACACTGAAGCTTTCTTT
NA	TRBV7-2	TRBJ2-3	TRBD1	CASSSQGTALTDTQYF	TGTGCCAGCAGCTCCCAAGGGACAGCCCTCACAGATACGCAGTATTTT
NA	TRBV27	TRBJ2-2	NA	CASSPIDSANTGELFF	TGTGCCAGCAGTCCGATCGACTCTGCGAACACCGGGGAGCTGTTTTTT
NA	TRBV29-1	TRBJ2-7	TRBD2	CSVEDYGTSGSYEQYF	TGCAGCGTTGAAGATTATGGGACTAGCGGATCCTACGAGCAGTACTTC
once	TRBV4-3	TRBJ2-7	NA	CASGLALGYEQYF	TGCGCCAGCGGGCTAGCGCTGGGCTACGAGCAGTACTTC
NA	TRBV4-1	TRBJ2-2	NA	CASSQDNHRRTGELFF	TGCGCCAGCAGCCAAGATAACCACCGCAGGACCGGGGAGCTGTTTTTT
NA	TRBV9	TRBJ2-7	TRBD1	CASSVDGQGRYEQYF	TGTGCCAGCAGCGTAGACGGACAGGGGCGGTACGAGCAGTACTTC
NA	TRBV5-6	TRBJ1-1	NA	CASSNIGQMNTEAFF	TGTGCCAGCAGCAACATAGGACAGATGAACACTGAAGCTTTCTTT
NA	TRBV7-8	TRBJ2-5	TRBD2	CASSLVSTSGSKTQYF	TGTGCCAGCAGCTTAGTTTCGACTAGCGGGAGTAAGACCCAGTACTTC
NA	TRBV6-6	TRBJ2-7	NA	CASSYHSWNEQYF	TGTGCCAGCAGTTACCATAGCTGGAACGAGCAGTACTTC
NA	TRBV7-9	TRBJ1-4	NA	CASSLVTGEDNEKLFF	TGTGCCAGCAGCTTAGTGACGGGGGAGGACAATGAAAAACTGTTTTTT
NA	TRBV7-8	TRBJ1-1	NA	CASSLRRANTEAFF	TGTGCCAGCAGCTTGCGCAGGGCGAACACTGAAGCTTTCTTT
NA	TRBV7-9	TRBJ2-5	NA	CASSPWVRGTQYF	TGTGCCAGCAGCCCCTGGGTCCGGGGGACCCAGTACTTC
few	TRBV6-6	TRBJ1-2	NA	CASYFGGDGYTF	TGTGCCAGCTACTTCGGAGGGGATGGCTACACCTTC
NA	TRBV30	TRBJ2-7	NA	CAWSGETLSSYEQYF	TGTGCCTGGAGCGGAGAGACATTGAGCTCCTACGAGCAGTACTTC
few	TRBV13	TRBJ1-2	NA	CASSLGGEGNYGYTF	TGTGCCAGCAGCTTAGGTGGGGAGGGAAACTATGGCTACACCTTC
NA	TRBV11-2	TRBJ1-4	NA	CASSLELGQGEKLFF	TGTGCCAGCAGCTTAGAATTGGGACAAGGTGAAAAACTGTTTTTT
NA	TRBV7-6	TRBJ2-1	TRBD2	CASSRLAGTNNEQFF	TGTGCCAGCAGCCGACTAGCGGGAACGAACAATGAGCAGTTCTTC
NA	TRBV19	TRBJ2-3	NA	CASSGAAGTQYF	TGTGCCAGTAGCGGGGCGGCGGGTACGCAGTATTTT
NA	TRBV21-1	TRBJ2-1	NA	CATGTAEGLAGYNEQFF	TGTGCCACTGGGACAGCAGAAGGACTAGCGGGATACAATGAGCAGTTCTTC
NA	TRBV5-1	TRBJ2-1	TRBD2	CASSLEVAGAYNEQFF	TGCGCCAGCAGCTTGGAGGTAGCGGGAGCCTACAATGAGCAGTTCTTC
few	TRBV29-1	TRBJ1-1	TRBD1	CSVETGGWTEAFF	TGCAGCGTTGAGACAGGGGGCTGGACTGAAGCTTTCTTT
NA	TRBV21-1	TRBJ2-6	NA	CASSSITGTHTSGANVLTF	TGTGCCAGCAGTTCTATTACCGGGACACATACCTCTGGGGCCAACGTCCTGACTTTC
few	TRBV29-1	TRBJ1-1	TRBD1	CSVRTGRVNTEAFF	TGCAGCGTCCGGACAGGGAGGGTTAACACTGAAGCTTTCTTT
NA	TRBV7-9	TRBJ2-7	NA	CASSSYQGAYEQYF	TGTGCCAGCAGCTCTTACCAGGGTGCCTACGAGCAGTACTTC
once	TRBV13	TRBJ2-7	NA	CASSLGAGQRPLEQYF	TGTGCCAGCAGCTTAGGGGCAGGACAGAGGCCCTTGGAGCAGTACTTC
NA	TRBV9	TRBJ1-3	NA	CASSLSPGPPIYF	TGTGCCAGCAGCCTCTCCCCGGGTCCCCCCATATATTTT
NA	TRBV15	TRBJ1-4	NA	CATTRQTGEKLFF	TGTGCCACCACCAGACAGACCGGTGAAAAACTGTTTTTT
NA	TRBV6-4	TRBJ2-7	TRBD2	CASSDSRGLAGALLGEQYF	TGTGCCAGCAGTGACTCGAGGGGGCTAGCGGGAGCCCTGCTGGGCGAGCAGTACTTC
NA	TRBV27	TRBJ1-2	NA	CASSLAGTYGYTF	TGTGCCAGCAGTTTAGCCGGGACTTATGGCTACACCTTC
NA	TRBV11-2	TRBJ2-1	TRBD2	CASSSPGGGLDEQFF	TGTGCCAGCAGCTCCCCGGGGGGGGGATTGGATGAGCAGTTCTTC
NA	TRBV6-4	TRBJ2-7	TRBD2	CASSETSGSYEQYF	TGTGCCAGCAGTGAGACTAGCGGGAGTTACGAGCAGTACTTC
NA	TRBV30	TRBJ2-4	NA	CAWSVPGLRVGNIQYF	TGTGCCTGGAGTGTACCGGGACTCCGGGTTGGGAACATTCAGTACTTC
NA	TRBV27	TRBJ1-1	NA	CASSLYGPLNTEAFF	TGTGCCAGCAGTTTATATGGACCTCTGAACACTGAAGCTTTCTTT
NA	TRBV5-6	TRBJ2-7	NA	CASSGPYEQYF	TGTGCCAGCAGCGGTCCCTACGAGCAGTACTTC
NA	TRBV6-5	TRBJ1-3	NA	CASRPPGQFNTIYF	TGTGCCAGCAGGCCTCCCGGACAGTTTAACACCATATATTTT
NA	TRBV5-5	TRBJ2-1	NA	CASSLTGTEQFF	TGTGCCAGCAGCCTGACTGGGACAGAGCAGTTCTTC
NA	TRBV5-1	TRBJ2-7	TRBD1	CASSHGQGGLAGDYEQYF	TGCGCCAGCAGCCATGGACAGGGGGGGCTAGCGGGCGACTACGAGCAGTACTTC
NA	TRBV5-6	TRBJ2-7	NA	CASSLGQVSSYEQYF	TGTGCCAGCAGCTTGGGGCAGGTGAGCTCCTACGAGCAGTACTTC
NA	TRBV15	TRBJ2-7	NA	CATSRKGVRGFIHEQYF	TGTGCCACCAGCAGAAAGGGCGTGAGGGGCTTCATCCACGAGCAGTACTTC
NA	TRBV29-1	TRBJ2-7	NA	CSATALTYEQYF	TGCAGCGCGACGGCCCTAACCTACGAGCAGTACTTC
NA	TRBV27	TRBJ1-5	TRBD1	CASRQGTTQPQHF	TGTGCCAGTCGACAGGGGACGACTCAGCCCCAGCATTTT
once	TRBV7-9	TRBJ1-1	TRBD1	CASSYNTGVGTEAFF	TGTGCCAGCAGCTACAATACAGGGGTAGGGACTGAAGCTTTCTTT
NA	TRBV9	TRBJ2-1	TRBD2	CASSVEGSGRGNEQFF	TGTGCCAGCAGCGTAGAAGGTAGCGGGAGAGGCAATGAGCAGTTCTTC
medium-sized	TRBV7-9	TRBJ2-1	NA	CASSAGQTYNEQFF	TGTGCCAGCAGTGCGGGACAGACGTACAATGAGCAGTTCTTC
NA	TRBV6-6	TRBJ2-1	NA	CASSPTSNEQFF	TGTGCCAGCAGCCCTACTAGCAATGAGCAGTTCTTC
NA	TRBV5-1	TRBJ1-2	NA	CASSLALEEDGYTF	TGCGCCAGCAGCTTGGCCCTGGAAGAGGATGGCTACACCTTC
NA	TRBV27	TRBJ2-3	TRBD2	CASSFYFVTSGRDTQYF	TGTGCCAGCAGTTTTTATTTCGTGACTAGCGGGAGGGATACGCAGTATTTT
NA	TRBV29-1	TRBJ2-1	NA	CSVKTGASGEQFF	TGCAGCGTGAAGACAGGAGCTAGTGGTGAGCAGTTCTTC
NA	TRBV28	TRBJ2-7	NA	CASSFRGVSGSYEQYF	TGTGCCAGCAGTTTTCGGGGAGTTAGCGGATCCTACGAGCAGTACTTC
few	TRBV28	TRBJ2-7	NA	CASSLRSEFYEQYF	TGTGCCAGCAGTTTAAGGTCGGAATTCTACGAGCAGTACTTC
NA	TRBV11-2	TRBJ1-5	NA	CASSLGGGSNQPQHF	TGTGCCAGCAGCTTAGGAGGGGGGTCCAATCAGCCCCAGCATTTT
NA	TRBV14	TRBJ2-7	TRBD2	CASSFTLAETYEQYF	TGTGCCAGCAGCTTCACACTAGCGGAGACCTACGAGCAGTACTTC
NA	TRBV7-8	TRBJ2-7	NA	CASSLGYYEQYF	TGTGCCAGCAGCTTAGGGTACTACGAGCAGTACTTC
NA	TRBV7-2	TRBJ2-1	TRBD2	CASSLVLAYNEQFF	TGTGCCAGCAGCTTGGTACTAGCGTACAATGAGCAGTTCTTC
NA	TRBV5-1	TRBJ1-5	NA	CASREGGLSNQPQHF	TGCGCCAGCAGAGAGGGGGGATTGAGCAATCAGCCCCAGCATTTT
NA	TRBV5-6	TRBJ2-4	NA	CASSLGLAKNIQYF	TGTGCCAGCAGCTTGGGACTAGCCAAAAACATTCAGTACTTC
NA	TRBV15	TRBJ2-6	NA	CATSRDPGSGANVLTF	TGTGCCACCAGCAGAGATCCAGGCTCTGGGGCCAACGTCCTGACTTTC